This T cell receptor (beta chain) was sequenced in a study of T cells in Graves' hyperthyroidism and ophthalmopathy. Study context: Sampling of peripheral blood happened at initial diagnosis, prior to any treatment.

TCR beta CDR3 regions were amplified from RNA transcripts. Using the HTBI primer set, a first-round RT-PCR was run on the TCR CDR3. A single record per CDR3 protein comes from TCRdb applying MiXCR to the multiplex PCR reads. This table has about 560,000 distinct CDR3 sequences, around 15% appearing once. Study-wide results and caveats: Ophthalmopathy was distinguished from stable hyperthyroidism by 13 V-J signatures. The model anticipated ophthalmopathy a median about 7 months pre-onset.

Fresh peripheral blood, 9.5 to 10 ml of it, supplied the PBMCs. The table lists this clonotype with a few counts. Its cognate antigen is unknown. Trimming removed 4 bases at V and 9 bases at J, with 16 bases between. The CDR3 runs 14 residues. Germline lookup yields CDR1 MDHEN and CDR2 SYDVKM. This clonotype originated in a middle-aged woman with Graves' hyperthyroidism. V is TRBV28 and J is TRBJ2-1; D ambiguous. The source material was blood. CDR3 bases: TGTGCCAGCAGTTCACAGATCGTCTCAGGTGAGCAGTTCTTC. This sequence encodes CASSSQIVSGEQFF.